This T cell receptor (beta chain) is from a study of post-analysis software for immune sequencing data. Whole-study findings and limits: Pronounced co-clustering by F measure was evident among identically batched samples. Among multiple sclerosis patients, normalized Chao1 diversity was significantly below that of controls. Five or six TRBV segments were significantly more frequent in patients than in controls. TRBV5-6, TRBV5-1 and TRBV20-1 were among these segments.

Turning to this clonotype: Its cognate antigen is unknown.

There are 13 residues in the CDR3. V lost 5 bases to trimming and J lost 6 bases, with 13 bases between them. In germline, CDR1 is SGHRS, CDR2 YFSETQ. Included in the TCR beta cDNA libraries were unique molecular identifiers. MiXCR was run by TCRdb on the PCR reads, yielding one entry per CDR3 protein. Among 650,000 to 850,000 distinct CDR3 sequences listed, approximately 53% were seen once. The sequenced sample was blood. The chain combines TRBV5-1 with TRBJ2-3, with D tentatively TRBD2 (7 bases). The TCR originated in a girl between 5 and 17 years old with multiple sclerosis. The DNA of the CDR3 is TGCGCCAGCAGAAACAGGGAGGGGGATACGCAGTATTTT. Translation gives CASRNREGDTQYF.